Listed below are T cell receptor beta chains from one sample, sequenced in a study of cytomegalovirus exposure and HLA in healthy donors. Assay: immunoSEQ multiplex PCR; the TCRdb copy retains only in-frame clones and omits some. The data hold under 200,000 clones, with just under 80% observed a single time. The source material was PBMCs. The receptors come from a woman aged 50 to 65 in good health and CMV-seropositive. CDR3s leave out the opening cysteine and the closing phenylalanine or tryptophan. Fields, in order: CDR3 length, V gene, J gene, CDR3 protein.

len: 11; v_gene: TRBV7-9; j_gene: TRBJ1-2; CDR3aa: ASSPGDRDGYT
len: 11; v_gene: TRBV28; j_gene: TRBJ1-2; CDR3aa: ASRPTGLYGYT
len: 14; v_gene: TRBV11-2; j_gene: TRBJ1-1; CDR3aa: ASSALPRGRDTEAF
len: 14; v_gene: TRBV28; j_gene: TRBJ1-1; CDR3aa: ASSFGVTTANTEAF
len: 14; v_gene: TRBV18; j_gene: TRBJ2-1; CDR3aa: ASSPSSGGRYNEQF
len: 16; v_gene: TRBV7-9; j_gene: TRBJ2-7; CDR3aa: ASSRWTSGGQSSYEQY
len: 12; v_gene: TRBV18; j_gene: TRBJ1-5; CDR3aa: ASSPGQGHQPQH
len: 12; v_gene: TRBV4-3; j_gene: TRBJ1-5; CDR3aa: ASSQVGDNQPQH
len: 9; v_gene: TRBV20-1; j_gene: TRBJ1-2; CDR3aa: SASSFYGYT
len: 12; v_gene: TRBV5-6; j_gene: TRBJ1-5; CDR3aa: ASSFRDRVQPQH
len: 13; v_gene: TRBV29-1; j_gene: TRBJ2-3; CDR3aa: SVGFGLLNTDTQY
len: 12; v_gene: TRBV28; j_gene: TRBJ2-1; CDR3aa: ASSPKGARNEQF
len: 12; v_gene: TRBV29-1; j_gene: TRBJ1-2; CDR3aa: SVASDRTFYGYT
len: 10; v_gene: TRBV30; j_gene: TRBJ2-2; CDR3aa: AWSWRTGELF
len: 11; v_gene: TRBV19; j_gene: TRBJ1-1; CDR3aa: ASARTHDTEAF
len: 14; v_gene: TRBV19; j_gene: TRBJ1-5; CDR3aa: ASRATGTGQHQPQH
len: 12; v_gene: TRBV11-2; j_gene: TRBJ2-7; CDR3aa: ASSAPGKPDEQY
len: 13; v_gene: TRBV6-1; j_gene: TRBJ1-5; CDR3aa: ASSEVQGAGQPQH
len: 12; v_gene: TRBV5-8; j_gene: TRBJ1-5; CDR3aa: ASSLGGPDQPQH
len: 12; v_gene: TRBV29-1; j_gene: TRBJ2-3; CDR3aa: SVRRGRGTDTQY
len: 14; v_gene: TRBV28; j_gene: TRBJ2-1; CDR3aa: ASSQRGRASHNEQF
len: 13; v_gene: TRBV28; j_gene: TRBJ1-2; CDR3aa: ASSFRLLAGYGYT
len: 13; v_gene: TRBV11-2; j_gene: TRBJ2-1; CDR3aa: ASSLDRGPYNEQF
len: 12; v_gene: TRBV30; j_gene: TRBJ1-5; CDR3aa: AWSPDTSNQPQH
len: 12; v_gene: TRBV30; j_gene: TRBJ1-5; CDR3aa: AWCRGTGEQPQH
len: 9; v_gene: TRBV28; j_gene: TRBJ1-6; CDR3aa: ASSGTRPLH
len: 10; v_gene: TRBV11-1; j_gene: TRBJ1-2; CDR3aa: ASSGQGYGYT
len: 17; v_gene: TRBV7-2; j_gene: TRBJ2-2; CDR3aa: ASSLAAGGPMISTGELF
len: 15; v_gene: TRBV14; j_gene: TRBJ2-7; CDR3aa: ASSPLPAGHLLGEQY
len: 13; v_gene: TRBV5-1; j_gene: TRBJ2-1; CDR3aa: ASSLVSSGSNEQF
len: 13; v_gene: TRBV7-2; j_gene: TRBJ1-5; CDR3aa: ASSWSDGQNQPQH